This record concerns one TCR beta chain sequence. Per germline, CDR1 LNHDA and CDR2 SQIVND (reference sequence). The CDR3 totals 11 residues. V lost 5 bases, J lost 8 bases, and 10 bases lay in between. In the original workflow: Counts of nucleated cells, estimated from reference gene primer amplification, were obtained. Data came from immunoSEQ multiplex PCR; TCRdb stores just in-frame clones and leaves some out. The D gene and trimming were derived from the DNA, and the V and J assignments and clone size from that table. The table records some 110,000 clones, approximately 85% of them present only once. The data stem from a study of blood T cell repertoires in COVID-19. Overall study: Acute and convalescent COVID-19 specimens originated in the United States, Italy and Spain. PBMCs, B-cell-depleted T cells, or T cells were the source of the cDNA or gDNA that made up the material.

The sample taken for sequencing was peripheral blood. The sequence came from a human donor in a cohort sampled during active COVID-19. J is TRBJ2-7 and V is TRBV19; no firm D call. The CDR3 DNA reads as TGTGCCAGTAGTCAGGCGCACAAGCAGTACTTC. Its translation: CASSQAHKQYF.